This T cell receptor (beta chain) was recovered during a study of glioma-infiltrating T cells after dendritic cell vaccination. Study background: Patients had newly diagnosed or recurrent glioblastoma and received dendritic cell vaccines. At biweekly intervals, patients got three intradermal dendritic cell vaccine injections. Findings and limits, study-wide: Complete blood and tumor specimen sets were limited to few patients.

A note on this clone: Its target is unknown.

The protocol was immunoSEQ multiplex PCR, while the TCRdb copy is restricted to in-frame clones and leaves out a portion. This sample has 90,000 to 140,000 clones, with almost 90% found just once. The CDR3 runs 14 residues. V lost 6 bases and J 6 bases, leaving 16 bases between the germline ends. The germline V gene encodes CDR1 KGHSH and CDR2 LQKENI. Time point meaning: after dendritic cell vaccination, including at tumor progression/relapse. Only patients with spare fresh-frozen tumor and over two years of follow-up were included. This chain links TRBV18 with TRBJ2-3, with D maybe TRBD1 (6 bases). The sequenced sample was blood, obtained after dendritic cell vaccination. This receptor was taken from a human donor with glioblastoma. Here the CDR3 reads CASSPLGALDTQYF. As DNA, the CDR3 is TGTGCCAGCTCCCCCTTGGGGGCCTTGGATACGCAGTATTTT.